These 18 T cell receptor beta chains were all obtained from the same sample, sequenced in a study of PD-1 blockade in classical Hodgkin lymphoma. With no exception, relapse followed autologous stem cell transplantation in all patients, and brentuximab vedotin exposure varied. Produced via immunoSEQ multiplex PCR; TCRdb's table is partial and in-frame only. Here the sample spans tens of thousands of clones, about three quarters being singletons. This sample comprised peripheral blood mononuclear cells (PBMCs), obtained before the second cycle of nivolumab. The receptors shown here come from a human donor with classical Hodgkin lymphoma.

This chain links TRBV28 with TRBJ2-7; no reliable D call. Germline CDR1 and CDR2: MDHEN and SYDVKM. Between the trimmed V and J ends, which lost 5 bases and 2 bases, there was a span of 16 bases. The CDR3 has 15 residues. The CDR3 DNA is TGTGCCAGCAGTCTTCCCGGAGTTATGACCTACGAGCAGTACTTC. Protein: CASSLPGVMTYEQYF.

In nucleotides, the CDR3 is TGCGCCAGCAGTGAAGGTTTAGCCAAAAACATTCAGTACTTC. Translated: CASSEGLAKNIQYF. The chain carries TRBV10-1 and TRBJ2-4; D is undetermined. Looked up from germline, CDR1 is WNHNN and CDR2 is SYGVQD (reference sequence). Trimming shortened V by 3 bases and J by 0 bases, and 6 bases separated the two germline ends. This CDR3 region has 14 residues.

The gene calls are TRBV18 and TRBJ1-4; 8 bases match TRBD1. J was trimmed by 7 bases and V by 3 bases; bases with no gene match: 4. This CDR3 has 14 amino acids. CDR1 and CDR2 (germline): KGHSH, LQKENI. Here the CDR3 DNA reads TGTGCCAGCTCACCTCGGGACAGGCCTGAAAAACTGTTTTTT. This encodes CASSPRDRPEKLFF.

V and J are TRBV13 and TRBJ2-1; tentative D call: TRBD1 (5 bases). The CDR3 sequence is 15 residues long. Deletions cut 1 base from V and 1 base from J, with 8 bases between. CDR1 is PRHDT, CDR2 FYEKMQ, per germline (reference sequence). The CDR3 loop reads CASSLDRRSYNEQFF. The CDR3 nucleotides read TGTGCCAGCAGCTTAGACAGGAGATCCTACAATGAGCAGTTCTTC.

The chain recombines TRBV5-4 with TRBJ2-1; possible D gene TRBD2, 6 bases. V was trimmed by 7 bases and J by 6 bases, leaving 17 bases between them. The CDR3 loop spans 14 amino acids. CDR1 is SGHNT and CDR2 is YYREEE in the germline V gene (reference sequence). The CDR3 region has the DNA TGTGCCAGCGGAAGCTTCGAAGCGGGCAATGAGCAGTTCTTC. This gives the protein CASGSFEAGNEQFF.

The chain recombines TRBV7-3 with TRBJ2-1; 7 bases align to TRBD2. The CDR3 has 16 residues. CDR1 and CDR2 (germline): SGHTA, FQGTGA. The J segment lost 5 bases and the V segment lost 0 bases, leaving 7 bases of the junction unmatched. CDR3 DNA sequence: TGTGCCAGCAGCTTAACGGCGGGAGCCATGGACAATGAGCAGTTCTTC. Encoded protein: CASSLTAGAMDNEQFF.

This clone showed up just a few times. CDR3 residues: CAWSTGWGTEAFF. The CDR3 region has the DNA TGTGCCTGGAGCACAGGGTGGGGTACTGAAGCTTTCTTT. The chain links TRBV30 to TRBJ1-1; tentatively, D is TRBD1 (6 bases). Germline V gene sequence: CDR1 GTSNPN, CDR2 SVGIG (reference sequence). The CDR3 consists of 13 residues. The ends were cut back, 3 bases at V and 5 bases at J, with 13 bases in the middle.

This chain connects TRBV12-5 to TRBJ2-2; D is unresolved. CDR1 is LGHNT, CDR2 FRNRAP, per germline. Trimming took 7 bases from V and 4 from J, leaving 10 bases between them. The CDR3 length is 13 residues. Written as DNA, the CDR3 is TGTGCTAGTGCAGGCAGTCCCACCGGGGAGCTGTTTTTT. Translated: CASAGSPTGELFF.

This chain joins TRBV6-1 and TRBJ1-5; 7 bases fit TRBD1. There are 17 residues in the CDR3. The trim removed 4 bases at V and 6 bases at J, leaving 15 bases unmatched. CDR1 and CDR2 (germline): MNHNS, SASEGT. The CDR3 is CASSGEGGQIVVQPQHF. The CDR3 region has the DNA TGTGCCAGCAGTGGAGAGGGGGGACAGATTGTTGTTCAGCCCCAGCATTTT.

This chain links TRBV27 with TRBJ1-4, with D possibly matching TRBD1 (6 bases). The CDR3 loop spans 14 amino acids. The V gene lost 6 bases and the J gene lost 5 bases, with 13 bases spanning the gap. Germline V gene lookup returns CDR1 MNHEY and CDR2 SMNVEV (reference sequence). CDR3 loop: CASSPQGKNEKLFF. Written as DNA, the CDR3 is TGTGCCAGCAGCCCACAGGGTAAGAATGAAAAACTGTTTTTT.

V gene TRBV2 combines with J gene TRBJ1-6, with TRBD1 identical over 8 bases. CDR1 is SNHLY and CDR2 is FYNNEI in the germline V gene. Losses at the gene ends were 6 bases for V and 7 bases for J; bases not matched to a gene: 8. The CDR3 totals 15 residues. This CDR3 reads CASRERTGRNSPLHF. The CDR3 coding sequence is TGTGCCAGCAGGGAAAGGACAGGGAGGAATTCACCCCTCCACTTT.

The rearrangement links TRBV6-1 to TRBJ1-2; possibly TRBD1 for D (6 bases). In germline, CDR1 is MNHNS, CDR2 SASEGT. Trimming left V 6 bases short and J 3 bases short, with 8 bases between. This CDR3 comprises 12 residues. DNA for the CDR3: TGTGCCAGCAGGGACAGCCACTATGGCTACACCTTC. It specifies CASRDSHYGYTF.

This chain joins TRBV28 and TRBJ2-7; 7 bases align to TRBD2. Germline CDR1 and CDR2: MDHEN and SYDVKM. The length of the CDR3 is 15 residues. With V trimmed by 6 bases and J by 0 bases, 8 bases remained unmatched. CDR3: CASSLVGGSSYEQYF. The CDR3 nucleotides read TGTGCCAGCAGCCTCGTCGGGGGGTCCTCCTACGAGCAGTACTTC.

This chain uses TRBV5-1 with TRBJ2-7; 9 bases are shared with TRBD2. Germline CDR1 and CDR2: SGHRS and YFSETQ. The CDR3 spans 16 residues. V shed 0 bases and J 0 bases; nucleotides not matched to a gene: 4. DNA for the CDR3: TGCGCCAGCAGCTTGGATCGTAGCGGGGGCTCCTACGAGCAGTACTTC. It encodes CASSLDRSGGSYEQYF.

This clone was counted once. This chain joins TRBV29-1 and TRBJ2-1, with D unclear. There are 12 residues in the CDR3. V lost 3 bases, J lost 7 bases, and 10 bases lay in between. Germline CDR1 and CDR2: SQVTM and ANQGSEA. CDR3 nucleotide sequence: TGCAGCGTTGAGATGGGTGGGAATGAGCAGTTCTTC. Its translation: CSVEMGGNEQFF.

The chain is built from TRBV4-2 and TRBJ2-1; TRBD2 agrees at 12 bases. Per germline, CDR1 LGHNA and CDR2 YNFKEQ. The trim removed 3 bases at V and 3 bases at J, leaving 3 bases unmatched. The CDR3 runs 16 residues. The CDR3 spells CASSHGTSGFYNEQFF. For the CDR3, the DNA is TGTGCCAGCAGCCATGGGACTAGCGGGTTCTACAATGAGCAGTTCTTC.

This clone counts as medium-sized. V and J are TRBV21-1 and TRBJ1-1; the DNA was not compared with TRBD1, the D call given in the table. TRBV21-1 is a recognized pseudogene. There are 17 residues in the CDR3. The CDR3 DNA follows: TGTGCCAGCAGCAAAGCGACAGGGCTTGGTGAGAACACTGAAGCTTTCTTT. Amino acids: CASSKATGLGENTEAFF.

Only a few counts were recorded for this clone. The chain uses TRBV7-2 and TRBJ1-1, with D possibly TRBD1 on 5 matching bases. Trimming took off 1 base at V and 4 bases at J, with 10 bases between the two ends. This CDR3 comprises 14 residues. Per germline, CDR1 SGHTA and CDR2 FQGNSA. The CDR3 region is CASSLDRMGTEAFF. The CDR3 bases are TGTGCCAGCAGCTTAGACAGGATGGGCACTGAAGCTTTCTTT.